This TCR beta chain was sequenced for a study of shared clonotypes between healthy human individuals. TCRdb's table, derived via immunoSEQ multiplex PCR, lists solely in-frame clones and lacks some. Of 2 million to 2.5 million clones listed, 93% were seen once; the top ten hold approximately 0.35%. The sequenced material came from naive CD4+ T cells from PBMCs. The subset denotes: CD45RA+ positively selected. The receptor was isolated from a man aged 18-30 years in good health. Some clones in this sample may be carry-over from other donors' samples.

CDR3 amino acids: CASSPPGPAGVSTQYF. For the CDR3, the DNA is TGTGCCAGCAGCCCACCGGGCCCAGCGGGAGTCTCTACGCAGTATTTT. The chain employs TRBV7-2 and TRBJ2-3, with 8 positions matching TRBD2. CDR1 is SGHTA, CDR2 FQGNSA, per germline. With 5 bases clipped from V and 8 bases from J, the junction kept 15 bases outside the gene matches. The CDR3 covers 16 residues.